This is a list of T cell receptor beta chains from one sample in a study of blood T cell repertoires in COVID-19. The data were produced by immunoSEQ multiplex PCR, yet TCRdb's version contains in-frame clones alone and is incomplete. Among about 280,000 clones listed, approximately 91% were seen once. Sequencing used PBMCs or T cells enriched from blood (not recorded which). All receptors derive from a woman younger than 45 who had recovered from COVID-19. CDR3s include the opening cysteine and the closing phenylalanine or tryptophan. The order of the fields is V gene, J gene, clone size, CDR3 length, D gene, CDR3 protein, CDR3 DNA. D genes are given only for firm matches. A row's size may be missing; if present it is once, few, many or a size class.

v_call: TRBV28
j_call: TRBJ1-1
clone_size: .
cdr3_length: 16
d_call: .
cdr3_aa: CASSLPGLTRRTEAFF
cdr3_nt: TGTGCCAGCAGTTTACCCGGGTTGACTCGGCGGACTGAAGCTTTCTTT

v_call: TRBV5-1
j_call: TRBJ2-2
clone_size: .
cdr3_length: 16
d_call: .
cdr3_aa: CASSWGWLENTGELFF
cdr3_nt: TGCGCCAGCAGCTGGGGCTGGCTAGAAAACACCGGGGAGCTGTTTTTT

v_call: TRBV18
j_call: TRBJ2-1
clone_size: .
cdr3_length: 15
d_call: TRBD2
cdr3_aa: CASSQRGGEGNEQFF
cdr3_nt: TGTGCCAGCTCACAACGGGGAGGGGAAGGAAATGAGCAGTTCTTC

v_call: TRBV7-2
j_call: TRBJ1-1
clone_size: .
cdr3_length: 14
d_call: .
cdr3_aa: CASGAFGANTEAFF
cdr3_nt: TGTGCCAGCGGGGCCTTTGGGGCGAACACTGAAGCTTTCTTT

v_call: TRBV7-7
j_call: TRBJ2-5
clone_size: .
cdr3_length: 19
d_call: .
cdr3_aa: CASSPRGGQPSGYQETQYF
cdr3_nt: TGTGCTAGCAGCCCTCGTGGGGGCCAACCTTCGGGGTACCAAGAGACCCAGTACTTC

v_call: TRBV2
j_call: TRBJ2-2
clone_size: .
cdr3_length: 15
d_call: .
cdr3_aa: CASLGAGVGTGELFF
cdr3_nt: TGTGCCAGCCTTGGAGCAGGGGTGGGCACCGGGGAGCTGTTTTTT

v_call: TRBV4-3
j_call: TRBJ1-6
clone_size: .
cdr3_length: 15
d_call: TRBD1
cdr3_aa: CASSRIQGATSPLHF
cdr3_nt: TGCGCCAGCAGCCGCATACAGGGGGCGACTTCACCCCTCCACTTT

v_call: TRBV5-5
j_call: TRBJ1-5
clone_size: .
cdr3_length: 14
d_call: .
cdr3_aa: CASSLVSGNQPQHF
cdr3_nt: TGTGCCAGCAGCTTGGTGTCTGGCAATCAGCCCCAGCATTTT

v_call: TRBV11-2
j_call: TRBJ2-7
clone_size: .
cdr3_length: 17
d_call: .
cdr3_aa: CASSPSAGGARRYEQYF
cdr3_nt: TGTGCCAGCAGCCCTTCAGCTGGGGGGGCCAGGCGGTACGAGCAGTACTTC

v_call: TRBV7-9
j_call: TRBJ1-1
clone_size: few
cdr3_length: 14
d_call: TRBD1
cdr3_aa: CASSPKTGGTEAFF
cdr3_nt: TGTGCCAGCAGCCCAAAGACAGGGGGGACTGAAGCTTTCTTT

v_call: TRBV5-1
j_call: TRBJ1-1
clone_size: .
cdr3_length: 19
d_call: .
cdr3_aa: CASSRFPSRTPGQPTEAFF
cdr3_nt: TGCGCCAGCAGCAGATTTCCCAGTAGAACCCCTGGACAGCCCACTGAAGCTTTCTTT

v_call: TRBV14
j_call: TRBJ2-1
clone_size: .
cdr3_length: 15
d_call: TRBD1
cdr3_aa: CASNAMGQSFNEQFF
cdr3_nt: TGTGCCAGCAATGCGATGGGACAGTCGTTCAATGAGCAGTTCTTC

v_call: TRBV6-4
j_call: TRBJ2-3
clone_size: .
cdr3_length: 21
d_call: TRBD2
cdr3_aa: CASSDSPFLAGEGGHTDTQYF
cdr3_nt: TGTGCCAGCAGTGACTCGCCCTTTCTAGCGGGAGAAGGGGGACACACAGATACGCAGTATTTT

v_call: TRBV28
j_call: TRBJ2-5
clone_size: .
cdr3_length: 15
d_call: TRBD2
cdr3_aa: CASSRAGVGTETQYF
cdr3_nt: TGTGCCAGCAGTCGAGCGGGAGTAGGAACAGAGACCCAGTACTTC

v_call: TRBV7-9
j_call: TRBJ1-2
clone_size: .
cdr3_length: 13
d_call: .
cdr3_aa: CASSLGASYGYTF
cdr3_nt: TGTGCCAGCAGCTTAGGGGCCAGCTATGGCTACACCTTC

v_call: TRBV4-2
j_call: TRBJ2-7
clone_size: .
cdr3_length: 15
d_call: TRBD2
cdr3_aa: CASSQGASGAGEQYF
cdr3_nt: TGTGCCAGCAGCCAAGGGGCCAGCGGGGCGGGGGAGCAGTACTTC

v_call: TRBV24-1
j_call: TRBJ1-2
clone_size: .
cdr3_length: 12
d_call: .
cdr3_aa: CATSGQTHGYTF
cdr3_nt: TGTGCCACCAGCGGACAGACGCATGGCTACACCTTC

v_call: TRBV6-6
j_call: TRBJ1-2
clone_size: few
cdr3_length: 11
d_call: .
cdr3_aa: CASSYLEGYTF
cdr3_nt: TGTGCCAGCAGTTACCTCGAGGGCTACACCTTC

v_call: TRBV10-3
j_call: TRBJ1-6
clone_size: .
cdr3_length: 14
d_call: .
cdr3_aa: CAISEERYNSPLHF
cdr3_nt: TGTGCCATCAGTGAAGAGCGATATAATTCACCCCTCCACTTT

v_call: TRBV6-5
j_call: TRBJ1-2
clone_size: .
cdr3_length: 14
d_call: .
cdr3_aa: CASKSTDTNYGYTF
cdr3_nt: TGTGCCAGCAAGTCAACAGATACTAACTATGGCTACACCTTC

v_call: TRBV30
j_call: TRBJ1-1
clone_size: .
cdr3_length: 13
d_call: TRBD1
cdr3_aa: CAWDRGLNTEAFF
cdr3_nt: TGTGCCTGGGACAGGGGATTGAACACTGAAGCTTTCTTT

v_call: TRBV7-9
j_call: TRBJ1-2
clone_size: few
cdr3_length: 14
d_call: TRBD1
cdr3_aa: CASSYRGANYGYTF
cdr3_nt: TGTGCCAGCAGCTACAGGGGAGCTAACTATGGCTACACCTTC

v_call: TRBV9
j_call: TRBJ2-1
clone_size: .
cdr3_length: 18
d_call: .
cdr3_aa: CASSVAGSRLGSNNEQFF
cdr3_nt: TGTGCCAGCAGCGTAGCAGGGTCAAGGCTGGGGTCAAACAATGAGCAGTTCTTC

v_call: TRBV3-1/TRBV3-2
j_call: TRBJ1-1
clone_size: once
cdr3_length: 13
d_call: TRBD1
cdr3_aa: CASSQGQGRRAFF
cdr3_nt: TGTGCCAGCAGCCAAGGACAGGGGCGGAGAGCTTTCTTT

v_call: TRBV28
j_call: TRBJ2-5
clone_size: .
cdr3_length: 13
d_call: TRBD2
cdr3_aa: CASSQSGGETQYF
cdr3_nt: TGTGCCAGCAGCCAGTCGGGAGGAGAGACCCAGTACTTC

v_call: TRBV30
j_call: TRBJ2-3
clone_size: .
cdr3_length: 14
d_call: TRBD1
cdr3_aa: CAWNGDRGTDTQYF
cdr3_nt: TGTGCCTGGAATGGGGACAGGGGAACAGATACGCAGTATTTT

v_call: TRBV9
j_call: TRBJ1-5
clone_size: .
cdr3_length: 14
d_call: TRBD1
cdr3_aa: CASSAGQLNQPQHF
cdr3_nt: TGTGCCAGCAGCGCGGGACAGCTGAATCAGCCCCAGCATTTT

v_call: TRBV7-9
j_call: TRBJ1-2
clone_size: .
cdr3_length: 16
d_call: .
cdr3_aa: CASSLGVGAYGYGYTF
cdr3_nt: TGTGCCAGCAGCTTAGGGGTGGGGGCGTATGGCTATGGCTACACCTTC

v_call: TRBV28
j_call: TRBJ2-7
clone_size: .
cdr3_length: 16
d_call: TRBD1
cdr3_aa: CASSLIIGQGASEQYF
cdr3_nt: TGTGCCAGCAGTTTGATTATTGGACAGGGGGCGTCCGAGCAGTACTTC

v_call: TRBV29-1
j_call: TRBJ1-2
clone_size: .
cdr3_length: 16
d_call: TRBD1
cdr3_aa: CSVDPQGRWANYGYTF
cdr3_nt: TGCAGCGTTGACCCACAGGGGCGCTGGGCTAACTATGGCTACACCTTC

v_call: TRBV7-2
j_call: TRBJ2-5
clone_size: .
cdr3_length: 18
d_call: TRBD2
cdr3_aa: CASSLVGRSSGNWETQYF
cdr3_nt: TGTGCCAGCAGCTTAGTCGGGCGATCTAGCGGGAACTGGGAGACCCAGTACTTC

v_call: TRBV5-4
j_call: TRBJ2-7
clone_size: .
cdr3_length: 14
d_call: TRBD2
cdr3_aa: CASTAGRGSYEQYF
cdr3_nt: TGTGCCAGCACCGCGGGGAGGGGCTCGTACGAGCAGTACTTC

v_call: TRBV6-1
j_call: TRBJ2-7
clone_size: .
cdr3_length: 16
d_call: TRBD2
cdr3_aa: CASSEASGGAAYEQYF
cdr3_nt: TGTGCCAGCAGTGAAGCTTCGGGGGGAGCAGCCTACGAGCAGTACTTC

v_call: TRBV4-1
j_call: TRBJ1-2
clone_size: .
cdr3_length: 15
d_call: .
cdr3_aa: CASSHVRDKDYGYTF
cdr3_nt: TGCGCCAGCAGCCATGTCCGGGACAAGGACTATGGCTACACCTTC

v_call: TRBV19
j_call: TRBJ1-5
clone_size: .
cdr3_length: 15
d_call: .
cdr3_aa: CASSRRQDSNQPQHF
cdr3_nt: TGTGCCAGTAGTCGGCGACAGGATAGCAATCAGCCCCAGCATTTT

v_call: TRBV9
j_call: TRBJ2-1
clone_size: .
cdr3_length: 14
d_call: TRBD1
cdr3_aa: CASSVGRGGDEQFF
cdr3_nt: TGTGCCAGCAGCGTAGGGAGAGGGGGCGATGAGCAGTTCTTC

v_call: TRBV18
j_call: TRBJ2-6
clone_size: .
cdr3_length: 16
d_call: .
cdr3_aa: CASSPGGKIGANVLTF
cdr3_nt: TGTGCCAGCTCACCCGGAGGGAAAATAGGGGCCAACGTCCTGACTTTC

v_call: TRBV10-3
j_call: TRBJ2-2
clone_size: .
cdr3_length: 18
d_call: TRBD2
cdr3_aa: CAISEFNTASGSAGELFF
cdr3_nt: TGTGCCATCAGTGAGTTTAACACGGCTAGCGGGAGCGCCGGGGAGCTGTTTTTT

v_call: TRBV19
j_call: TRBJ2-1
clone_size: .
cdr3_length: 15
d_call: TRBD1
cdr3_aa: CASSRGTGGYNEQFF
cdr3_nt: TGTGCCAGTAGTAGAGGGACAGGGGGCTACAATGAGCAGTTCTTC

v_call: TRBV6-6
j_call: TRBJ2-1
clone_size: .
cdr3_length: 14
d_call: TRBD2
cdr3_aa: CASRPTSGGGEQFF
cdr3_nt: TGTGCCAGCAGGCCCACTAGCGGGGGGGGCGAGCAGTTCTTC

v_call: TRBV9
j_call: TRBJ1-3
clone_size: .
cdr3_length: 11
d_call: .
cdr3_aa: CATRRGNTIYF
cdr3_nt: TGTGCCACACGGAGAGGAAACACCATATATTTT

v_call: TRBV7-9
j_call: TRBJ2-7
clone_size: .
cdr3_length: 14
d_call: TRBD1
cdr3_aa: CASSPRQGKYEQYF
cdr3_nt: TGTGCCAGCAGCCCTCGACAGGGGAAATACGAGCAGTACTTC

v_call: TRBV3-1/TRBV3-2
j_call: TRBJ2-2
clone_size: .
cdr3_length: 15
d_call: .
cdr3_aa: CASSQGVARTGELFF
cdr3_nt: TGTGCCAGCAGCCAAGGGGTAGCCAGAACCGGGGAGCTGTTTTTT

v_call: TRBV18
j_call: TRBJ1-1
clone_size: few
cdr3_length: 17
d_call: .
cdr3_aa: CASSPSRGSSKNTEAFF
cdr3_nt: TGTGCCAGCTCACCCTCCCGGGGTAGTAGTAAGAACACTGAAGCTTTCTTT

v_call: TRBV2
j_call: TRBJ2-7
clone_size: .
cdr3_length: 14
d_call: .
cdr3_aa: CASRRLGGPGEQYF
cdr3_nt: TGTGCCAGCAGAAGGTTGGGAGGACCTGGAGAGCAGTACTTC

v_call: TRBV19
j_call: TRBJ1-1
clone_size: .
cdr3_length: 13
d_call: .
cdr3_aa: CASTDRQNTEAFF
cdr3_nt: TGTGCCAGTACGGACAGACAGAACACTGAAGCTTTCTTT

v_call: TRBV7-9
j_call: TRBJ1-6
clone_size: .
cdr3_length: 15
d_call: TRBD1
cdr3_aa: CASSIQGAGGSPLHF
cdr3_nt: TGTGCCAGCAGCATACAGGGGGCAGGGGGATCACCCCTCCACTTT

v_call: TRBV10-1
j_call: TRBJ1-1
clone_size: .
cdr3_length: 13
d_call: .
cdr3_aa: CASSGKAAVEAFF
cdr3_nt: TGCGCCAGCAGTGGGAAGGCAGCGGTCGAAGCTTTCTTT

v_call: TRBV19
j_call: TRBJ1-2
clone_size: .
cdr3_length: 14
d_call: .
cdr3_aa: CASSQTGTGGGYTF
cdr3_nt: TGTGCCAGTAGTCAAACAGGGACCGGTGGTGGCTACACCTTC

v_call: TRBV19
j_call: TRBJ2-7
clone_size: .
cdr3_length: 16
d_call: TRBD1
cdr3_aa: CASSPTGTGGIYEQYF
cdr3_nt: TGTGCCAGTAGTCCTACCGGGACAGGGGGCATTTACGAGCAGTACTTC

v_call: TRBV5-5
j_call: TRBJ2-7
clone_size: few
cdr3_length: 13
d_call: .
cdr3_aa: CASSLQDRDEQYF
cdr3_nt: TGTGCCAGCAGCCTACAGGATAGGGACGAGCAGTACTTC

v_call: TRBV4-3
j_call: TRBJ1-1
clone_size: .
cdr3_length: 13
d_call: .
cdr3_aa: CASSLGRATEAFF
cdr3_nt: TGCGCCAGCAGCCTAGGGAGGGCAACTGAAGCTTTCTTT

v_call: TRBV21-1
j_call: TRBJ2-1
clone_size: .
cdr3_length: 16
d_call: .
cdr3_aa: CASILPGTSGNNEQFF
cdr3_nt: TGTGCCAGCATCCTCCCCGGGACTAGCGGAAACAATGAGCAGTTCTTC